What follows are 30 T cell receptor beta chains derived from one specimen sequenced in a study of T-cell reconstitution after alpha-beta-depleted transplantation in children. Study outcomes and limitations: At one year after transplant, newly produced T cells mostly accounted for T-cell counts and diversity.

What these receptors recognize is not known. Unique molecular identifiers were built into the TCRbeta library. TCRdb analysed the PCR reads with MiXCR anew, one entry per CDR3 protein. Of some 300,000 distinct CDR3 sequences listed, 7.5% to 9% are singletons. The sample here was peripheral blood, taken 360 days after TCRalphabeta/CD19-depleted stem cell transplant. Source of these receptors: a female patient aged 2-9 years who had a stem cell transplant for Fanconi anemia, so the T cells may come from the graft donor.

The chain links TRBV2 to TRBJ2-5; D remains ambiguous. Germline V gene sequence: CDR1 SNHLY, CDR2 FYNNEI. V lost 2 bases and J 5 bases, leaving 12 bases between the germline ends. The length of the CDR3 is 14 residues. CDR3 in DNA: TGTGCCAGCAGTGAACAGACCTTGGGGGAGACCCAGTACTTC. This translates into CASSEQTLGETQYF.

A few counts support this clonotype. The chain carries TRBV3-1 and TRBJ2-3, with 7 bases aligning to TRBD1. This CDR3 spans 16 amino acids. In germline, CDR1 is LGHDT, CDR2 YNNKEL (reference sequence). V shed 0 bases, J shed 2 bases, and the junction held 5 bases outside the gene matches. The CDR3 DNA is TGTGCCAGCAGCCAAGATCCGGGGACAGCCACAGATACGCAGTATTTT. Translated: CASSQDPGTATDTQYF.

This clonotype showed up many times. The rearrangement uses TRBV20-1 and TRBJ2-7; maybe TRBD2 (6 bases). The CDR3 contains 14 residues. In germline, CDR1 is DFQATT, CDR2 SNEGSKA (reference sequence). V was shortened by 3 bases and J by 3 bases, with 15 bases between the two germline ends. The CDR3 protein is CSARTGGRDYEQYF. The CDR3 DNA is TGCAGTGCTAGGACTGGAGGGAGAGACTACGAGCAGTACTTC.

This clonotype was counted many times. The genes are TRBV29-1 and TRBJ2-5; D tentatively reads TRBD1 or TRBD2 (6 bases each). Germline lookup yields CDR1 SQVTM and CDR2 ANQGSEA. Between the trimmed V and J ends, which lost 6 bases and 0 bases, there was a span of 11 bases. The CDR3 length is 13 residues. The DNA for the CDR3 is TGCAGCGTCGGAAGGGGGGACCAAGAGACCCAGTACTTC. Protein sequence: CSVGRGDQETQYF.

Ten or more counts support this clonotype. The CDR3 DNA reads as TGTGCCACCAGCAGAGTAAGGGACTTGGTTATCACAGATACGCAGTATTTT. This translates into CATSRVRDLVITDTQYF. The chain couples TRBV15 to TRBJ2-3; possibly TRBD2 for D (6 bases). Trimming cost V 1 base and J 2 bases, with 16 bases left between them. Germline values: CDR1 LNHNV, CDR2 YYDKDF (reference sequence). This CDR3 spans 17 amino acids.

Comments on this clonotype: This may come from a read error, since a much larger clone is one base off. This sequence joins TRBV24-1 and TRBJ1-5; no reliable D call. The CDR3 is 12 amino acids. The ends were cut back, 8 bases at V and 4 bases at J, with 8 bases in the middle. Germline V gives CDR1 KGHDR, CDR2 SFDVKD. CDR3 region: CATIDGNQPQHF. CDR3 in DNA: TGTGCCACCATTGACGGGAATCAGCCCCAGCATTTT.

In its sample, this clonotype was seen many times. This sequence joins TRBV12-3 or TRBV12-4 and TRBJ1-6, with a possible D match to TRBD1 (5 bases). This CDR3 has 16 amino acids. V lost 5 bases to trimming and J lost 10 bases, with 21 bases between them. The CDR3 region is CASSPTPRGLRSPLHF. The CDR3 nucleotides are TGTGCCAGCAGTCCAACACCTCGGGGACTGAGGTCACCCCTCCACTTT.

This chain connects TRBV10-3 to TRBJ2-7; TRBD1 matches 9 bases. Germline V gene sequence: CDR1 ENHRY, CDR2 SYGVKD. This CDR3 is 17 amino acids long. J gave up 0 bases and V 6 bases, and 12 bases lay outside the gene matches. CDR3 protein: CAIRDNPDRGYSYEQYF. As DNA, the CDR3 is TGTGCCATCAGAGATAACCCGGACAGGGGCTACTCCTACGAGCAGTACTTC.

This clonotype was seen many times. The chain combines TRBV12-3 or TRBV12-4 with TRBJ1-2; 7 nucleotides agree with TRBD1. V lost 6 bases to trimming and J lost 4 bases; unmatched junction nucleotides: 8. The CDR3 runs 14 residues. As DNA, the CDR3 is TGTGCCAGCAGGGAACAGGGGTACGTCTATGGCTACACCTTC. As protein: CASREQGYVYGYTF.

The rearrangement uses TRBV5-5 and TRBJ1-2; perhaps TRBD1 as D (6 bases). V was shortened by 4 bases and J by 4 bases, with 17 bases between the two germline ends. Germline CDR1 and CDR2: SGHKS and YYEKEE (reference sequence). The CDR3 contains 15 residues. The CDR3 DNA follows: TGTGCCAGCAGCCGGTGGGGGGGCATCGGCTATGGCTACACCTTC. Its protein is CASSRWGGIGYGYTF.

The chain recombines TRBV20-1 with TRBJ1-5; tentative D call: TRBD1 (6 bases). This CDR3 comprises 14 residues. V gave up 4 bases and J gave up 0 bases, with 10 bases separating them. From germline, CDR1 is DFQATT and CDR2 SNEGSKA (reference sequence). The CDR3 loop reads CSAKRTDSNQPQHF. The CDR3 DNA is TGCAGTGCTAAAAGGACAGATAGCAATCAGCCCCAGCATTTT.

This clonotype appeared a single time. A much larger clone differs from this one at a single base, so this may be a read error. In this CDR3 the conserved last residue, phenylalanine or tryptophan, is missing, so a read error is likely. The chain combines TRBV29-1 with TRBJ1-2, with D possibly matching TRBD1 (6 bases). The CDR3 consists of 14 residues. Per the germline V gene, CDR1 is SQVTM and CDR2 is ANQGSEA. V was clipped by 2 bases and J by 2 bases, with 12 bases between them. The CDR3: CSVESRTANYGYTC. The CDR3 DNA reads TGCAGCGTTGAATCCCGGACAGCGAACTATGGCTACACCTGC.

This clonotype was seen repeatedly, ten times or more. The rearrangement uses TRBV20-1 and TRBJ2-1; 12 nucleotides match TRBD2. Germline loops: CDR1 DFQATT, CDR2 SNEGSKA (reference sequence). V lost 3 bases, J lost 5 bases, and 11 bases stayed unmatched. This CDR3 spans 17 amino acids. The CDR3 here is CSASRARLAGAHNEQFF. In DNA, the CDR3 is TGCAGTGCTAGTCGGGCCCGACTAGCGGGGGCACACAATGAGCAGTTCTTC.

This clonotype occurred many times. The gene calls are TRBV15 and TRBJ1-5; possibly TRBD1 for D (5 bases). Trimming took off 0 bases at V and 7 bases at J, with 13 bases between the two ends. This CDR3 comprises 15 residues. CDR1 and CDR2 (germline): LNHNV, YYDKDF (reference sequence). The CDR3 coding sequence is TGTGCCACCAGCAGAGATCGGGGGGAGGGACAGCCCCAGCATTTT. Translation gives CATSRDRGEGQPQHF.

CDR3 sequence (DNA): TGCAGTGCTAGAGGGGGTCGGGGTGCCTACAATGAGCAGTTCTTC. Translating it yields CSARGGRGAYNEQFF. The chain joins TRBV20-1 to TRBJ2-1; perhaps TRBD2 as D (5 bases). Germline loops: CDR1 DFQATT, CDR2 SNEGSKA (reference sequence). The CDR3 covers 15 residues. V lost 1 base, J lost 2 bases, and 12 bases lay in between.

This clonotype was detected a few times. V gene TRBV7-6 combines with J gene TRBJ2-1; tentative D call: TRBD2 (5 bases). V gave up 1 base and J gave up 2 bases, with 9 bases separating them. The CDR3 loop spans 15 amino acids. The V gene's germline CDR1 is SGHVS and CDR2 FNYEAQ. CDR3 in amino acids: CASSLEPGTYNEQFF. The CDR3, as DNA: TGTGCCAGCAGCTTAGAGCCGGGGACCTACAATGAGCAGTTCTTC.

Many counts were recorded for this clonotype. This chain uses TRBV5-1 with TRBJ2-5; 8 bases map to TRBD1. There are 17 residues in the CDR3. V shed 1 base, J shed 1 base, and the junction held 9 bases outside the gene matches. Germline V gives CDR1 SGHRS, CDR2 YFSETQ. DNA of the CDR3: TGCGCCAGCAGCTTGAATAGGGCCGACAGGGGCCAAGAGACCCAGTACTTC. It translates to CASSLNRADRGQETQYF.

In this sample, this clonotype turned up a few times. The chain uses TRBV13 and TRBJ2-3; 9 bases align to TRBD1. There are 15 residues in the CDR3. Looked up from germline, CDR1 is PRHDT and CDR2 is FYEKMQ (reference sequence). J was trimmed by 5 bases and V by 5 bases; bases with no gene match: 8. CDR3 nucleotides: TGTGCCAGCAGCCATAGGGGACAGGGACTAGATACGCAGTATTTT. Translation gives CASSHRGQGLDTQYF.

The sample holds a few counts of this clonotype. This sequence joins TRBV28 and TRBJ1-6; TRBD1 agrees at 9 bases. The germline V gene has CDR1 MDHEN and CDR2 SYDVKM. CDR3 length: 16 amino acids. V lost 9 bases, J lost 0 bases, and 6 bases stayed unmatched. The CDR3 is CASWTGESSYNSPLHF. CDR3 DNA sequence: TGTGCCAGTTGGACAGGGGAAAGCTCCTATAATTCACCCCTCCACTTT.

This clonotype was recorded a few times. The DNA of the CDR3 is TGCGCCAGCAGCTTGGTTCAAGGAGGGGGCACTGAAGCTTTCTTT. Translating gives CASSLVQGGGTEAFF. The rearrangement uses TRBV5-1 and TRBJ1-1, with D perhaps matching TRBD1 (6 bases). The V and J ends lost 0 bases and 4 bases respectively, with 13 bases between them. This CDR3 is 15 amino acids long. Per germline, CDR1 SGHRS and CDR2 YFSETQ.

At least ten counts were recorded for this clonotype. The CDR3 sequence: CASSWGQGDEKLFF. The CDR3 region has the DNA TGTGCCAGCAGTTGGGGACAGGGAGACGAAAAACTGTTTTTT. This sequence joins TRBV12-3 or TRBV12-4 and TRBJ1-4, with 9 bases lining up with TRBD1. With 4 bases clipped from V and 8 bases from J, the junction kept 5 bases outside the gene matches. This CDR3 region has 14 residues.

This clonotype showed up many times. V usage is TRBV20-1 and J usage is TRBJ2-7; D perhaps matches TRBD2 (6 bases). Germline loops: CDR1 DFQATT, CDR2 SNEGSKA (reference sequence). CDR3 length equals 14 residues. Trimming removed 5 bases from V and 3 bases from J, with 17 bases in between. CDR3 nucleotide sequence: TGCAGTGCTCCGGTTAGCGGAGAGCTCTACGAGCAGTACTTC. It specifies CSAPVSGELYEQYF.

V gene TRBV6-5 combines with J gene TRBJ2-1; 11 positions agree with TRBD2. Losses at the gene ends were 0 bases for V and 7 bases for J; bases not matched to a gene: 5. The germline gives CDR1 MNHEY, CDR2 SVGAGI. The CDR3 runs to 16 residues. The CDR3, as DNA: TGTGCCAGCAGTTACTCGACTAGCGGGACGGGTAATGAGCAGTTCTTC. Protein sequence: CASSYSTSGTGNEQFF.

In this sample, this clonotype turned up many times. The chain couples TRBV10-2 to TRBJ2-7; D gene uncertain. The length of the CDR3 is 14 residues. Germline loops: CDR1 WSHSY, CDR2 SAAADI. V was shortened by 0 bases and J by 3 bases, with 9 bases between the two germline ends. CDR3 protein: CASSESISGYEQYF. Written as DNA, the CDR3 is TGCGCCAGCAGTGAGTCGATTTCGGGCTACGAGCAGTACTTC.

This clonotype occurred many times. This chain uses TRBV6-1 with TRBJ2-7; the match to TRBD1 covers 10 bases. CDR1 is MNHNS, CDR2 SASEGT, per germline. J was trimmed by 6 bases and V by 6 bases; bases with no gene match: 11. The CDR3 consists of 15 residues. This CDR3 reads CASSLQGTGDLEQYF. DNA for the CDR3: TGTGCCAGCAGCCTACAGGGGACAGGGGATCTCGAGCAGTACTTC.

This rearrangement joins TRBV3-1 to TRBJ2-3; D is unclear. CDR1 is LGHDT and CDR2 is YNNKEL in the germline V gene (reference sequence). This CDR3 contains 17 residues. Trimming removed 11 bases from V and 6 bases from J, with 30 bases in between. The CDR3 nucleotides are TGTGCCTCCTGCCATTCCCGGGCTAGGCAAATTGAGGATACGCAGTATTTT. It codes for CASCHSRARQIEDTQYF.

This clonotype was found a few times. CDR3 region: CASRRLQGATYEQYF. DNA of the CDR3: TGTGCCAGCAGAAGATTACAGGGGGCTACCTACGAGCAGTACTTC. This chain links TRBV27 with TRBJ2-7, with TRBD1 matching over 9 bases. Germline V lookup: CDR1 MNHEY, CDR2 SMNVEV (reference sequence). J was trimmed by 2 bases and V by 6 bases; bases with no gene match: 8. This CDR3 spans 15 amino acids.

This clonotype occurred a few times. The chain carries TRBV28 and TRBJ1-5; D gene unclear. This CDR3 is 12 amino acids long. Germline V gives CDR1 MDHEN, CDR2 SYDVKM. V gave up 7 bases and J gave up 4 bases, with 8 bases separating them. CDR3: CASTTGNQPQHF. CDR3 coding DNA: TGTGCCAGCACTACGGGGAATCAGCCCCAGCATTTT.

The chain joins TRBV7-7 to TRBJ2-7; a weak D match, TRBD2 (5 bases). This CDR3 has 15 amino acids. Between the trimmed V and J ends, which lost 6 bases and 4 bases, there was a span of 19 bases. CDR1 is SSHAT, CDR2 FNYEAQ, per germline (reference sequence). The CDR3 here is CASSSGLSSSYEQYF. DNA for the CDR3: TGTGCCAGCAGTTCCGGACTCTCTAGTTCATACGAGCAGTACTTC.

The chain recombines TRBV4-1 with TRBJ1-4; no definite D call. The CDR3 runs 14 residues. The ends were cut back, 1 base at V and 7 bases at J, with 10 bases in the middle. The germline V gene encodes CDR1 MGHRA and CDR2 YSYEKL. The CDR3: CASSQGLRAEKLFF. In DNA form, the CDR3 reads TGCGCCAGCAGCCAAGGACTAAGAGCTGAAAAACTGTTTTTT.